Listed below are T cell receptor beta chains from one sample, sequenced in a study of blood T cell repertoires in COVID-19. Assay: immunoSEQ multiplex PCR; the TCRdb copy retains only in-frame clones and omits some. Of over 200,000 clones detected, 91% appear once; the ten largest clones hold roughly 1.2%. The sequencing input was PBMCs or T cells enriched from blood (not recorded which). All receptors derive from a human donor in a cohort exposed to, infected with or recovered from COVID-19 (not recorded which). The donor label of this sample is uncertain. Each CDR3 is given with its conserved first and last residue. A D gene is named only where the DNA matches it firmly. The size of a clone is reported for some rows only, either as once, few or many, or as a class for expanded clones.

NA,TRBV19,TRBJ1-4,TRBD1,TGTGCCAGTAGGCAGGGGGCAAGTAGCGAAAAACTGTTTTTT,CASRQGASSEKLFF
NA,TRBV9,TRBJ1-1,TRBD1,TGTGCCAGCAGCGGACGACAGGGGTCAACTGAAGCTTTCTTT,CASSGRQGSTEAFF
NA,TRBV7-8,TRBJ1-2,NA,TGTGCCAGCAGCTTCAGGGTGTCCAACTATGGCTACACCTTC,CASSFRVSNYGYTF
NA,TRBV30,TRBJ1-5,NA,TGTGCCTGGAGTGTACTGGGAGGGCCCGTCAATCAGCCCCAGCATTTT,CAWSVLGGPVNQPQHF
many,TRBV14,TRBJ1-1,NA,TGTGCCAGCAGCCACGGCACTGAAGCTTTCTTT,CASSHGTEAFF
NA,TRBV7-8,TRBJ2-7,TRBD1,TGTGCCAGCAGCTTAGCCTACAGGGGATCTTACTACGAGCAGTACTTC,CASSLAYRGSYYEQYF
NA,TRBV12-5,TRBJ2-1,TRBD2,TGTGCTAGTGGTTTCTCCGGGACTAGTGGTCTAGGGGAGCAGTTCTTC,CASGFSGTSGLGEQFF
NA,TRBV5-5,TRBJ2-3,TRBD2,TGTGCCAGCAGGATAGCGGGGGAAAATACGCAGTATTTT,CASRIAGENTQYF
NA,TRBV30,TRBJ2-3,NA,TGTGCCTGGAGTGTAGGTGGGAGCGCAGATACGCAGTATTTT,CAWSVGGSADTQYF
NA,TRBV5-6,TRBJ1-5,TRBD1,TGTGCCAGCAGCCACACCGGACAGGGCGGCGAACTCCAGCATTTT,CASSHTGQGGELQHF
few,TRBV30,TRBJ2-1,TRBD1,TGTGCCTGGAGTGGACAGGGACACAATGAGCAGTTCTTC,CAWSGQGHNEQFF
NA,TRBV10-3,TRBJ1-1,TRBD1,TGTGCCATCAGTGAGTCGACAGGGCGGGCCACTGAAGCTTTCTTT,CAISESTGRATEAFF
NA,TRBV27,TRBJ1-1,TRBD1,TGTGCCAGCAGTCTCAAACAGGGGGCTCTGGGGACTGAAGCTTTCTTT,CASSLKQGALGTEAFF
NA,TRBV6-5,TRBJ2-7,NA,TGTGCCAGCAGTTACTCAGGACGGACTTCCTACGAGCAGTACTTC,CASSYSGRTSYEQYF
NA,TRBV7-2,TRBJ1-1,NA,TGTGCCAGCAGCTTTTACAGGGAGGGCACTGAAGCTTTCTTT,CASSFYREGTEAFF
once,TRBV7-2,TRBJ2-7,NA,TGTGCCAGCACCTTCGGTTTTACAGGGAGCGAGCAGTACTTC,CASTFGFTGSEQYF
NA,TRBV12-5,TRBJ2-1,NA,TGTGCTAGTGGTTTCAGTAAGCAGTTCTTC,CASGFSKQFF
NA,TRBV5-4,TRBJ1-3,TRBD1,TGTGCCAGCAGCTCCGCCCGGGGACAGGGTAACACCATATATTTT,CASSSARGQGNTIYF
NA,TRBV4-3,TRBJ1-5,TRBD1,TGCGCCAGCAGCCAAGATGTTGGGTATACAGGGGCATCCGAGCCCCAGCATTTT,CASSQDVGYTGASEPQHF
NA,TRBV4-3,TRBJ1-6,NA,TGCGCCAGCAGCCAAGATAATTCCTCACCCCTCCACTTT,CASSQDNSSPLHF
NA,TRBV11-2,TRBJ2-1,TRBD2,TGTGCCAGCAGCTTAGGCGAGCGGACTAGGAGCTCCTACAATGAGCAGTTCTTC,CASSLGERTRSSYNEQFF
few,TRBV20-1,TRBJ1-5,NA,TGCAGTGCCAGTCGAGGGTATAGCAATCAGCCCCAGCATTTT,CSASRGYSNQPQHF
NA,TRBV27,TRBJ2-7,NA,TGTGCCAGCAGTCCCATGAGAGCTTACGAGCAGTACTTC,CASSPMRAYEQYF
NA,TRBV5-5,TRBJ1-4,NA,TGTGCCAGCAGCAATACAGGGAGCCGGAATGAAAAACTGTTTTTT,CASSNTGSRNEKLFF
NA,TRBV15,TRBJ1-5,TRBD1,TGTGCCACCAGCTGGACAGGGGGCTACAATCAGCCCCAGCATTTT,CATSWTGGYNQPQHF
NA,TRBV5-5,TRBJ1-4,TRBD1,TGTGCCAGCAGCCTACGACAGGGTCAGGTTCCAAATGAAAAACTGTTTTTT,CASSLRQGQVPNEKLFF
NA,TRBV11-3,TRBJ2-2,NA,TGTGCCAGCAGCTTAGCCAGGGGAAGCACCGGGGAGCTGTTTTTT,CASSLARGSTGELFF
NA,TRBV18,TRBJ2-5,TRBD2,TGTGCCAGCTCACCCGGGGGGCAAGAGACCCAGTACTTC,CASSPGGQETQYF
NA,TRBV4-1,TRBJ1-5,NA,TGCGCCAGCAGCCAAGACCCACAGTATCAGCCCCAGCATTTT,CASSQDPQYQPQHF
NA,TRBV30,TRBJ1-2,TRBD1,TGTGCCTGGAGTGTAACAGGGGCGGATGGCTACACCTTC,CAWSVTGADGYTF
NA,TRBV5-1,TRBJ2-3,NA,TGCGCCAGCAGCGCGGACAGACCCACAGATACGCAGTATTTT,CASSADRPTDTQYF
NA,TRBV5-1,TRBJ2-5,NA,TGCGCCAGCAGCTTGGCCCTCGGGGAGACCCAGTACTTC,CASSLALGETQYF
NA,TRBV4-1,TRBJ1-3,TRBD1,TGCGCCAGCAGCCAAGAGTTCACAGGGGGCGAGACGCCTGGAAACACCATATATTTT,CASSQEFTGGETPGNTIYF